This TCR beta chain was captured in a study of T cell responses to AZD1222 COVID-19 vaccine. The CDR3 is made up of 18 amino acids. Germline V CDR1 and CDR2: SGHTA, FQGNSA. V lost 2 bases and J 0 bases, leaving 19 bases between the germline ends. Here immunoSEQ multiplex PCR was the method, and the copy in TCRdb shows in-frame clones only, minus some. The table shows fewer than 95,000 clones, with roughly nine tenths occurring only once. The sample consisted of peripheral blood, taken on day 0 of AZD1222 vaccination. This clonotype was sampled from an adult in good health. The genes are TRBV7-2 and TRBJ1-2, with D maybe TRBD1 (5 bases). CDR3 nucleotide sequence: TGTGCCAGCAGCTTAATTGGGATCCGGGACCGCGCTAACTATGGCTACACCTTC. It is translated as CASSLIGIRDRANYGYTF. The complete variable domain, with remaining parts taken from reference TRBV7-2 and TRBJ1-2, reads GAGVSQSPSNKVTEKGKDVELRCDPISGHTALYWYRQSLGQGLEFLIYFQGNSAPDKSGLPSDRFSAERTGGSVSTLTIQRTQQEDSAVYLCASSLIGIRDRANYGYTFGSGTRLTVV.